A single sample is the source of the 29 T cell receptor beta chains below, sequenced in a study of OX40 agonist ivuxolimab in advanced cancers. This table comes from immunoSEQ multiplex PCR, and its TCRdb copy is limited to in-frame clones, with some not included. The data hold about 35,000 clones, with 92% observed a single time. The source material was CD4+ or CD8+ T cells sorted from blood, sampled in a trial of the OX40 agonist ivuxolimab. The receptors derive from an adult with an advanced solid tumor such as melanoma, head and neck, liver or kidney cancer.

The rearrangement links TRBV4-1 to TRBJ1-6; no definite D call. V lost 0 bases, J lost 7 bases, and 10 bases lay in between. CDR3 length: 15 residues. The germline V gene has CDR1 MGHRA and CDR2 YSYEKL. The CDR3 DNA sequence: TGCGCCAGCAGCCAAGATTCGGGATCCAATTCACCCCTCCACTTT. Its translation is CASSQDSGSNSPLHF.

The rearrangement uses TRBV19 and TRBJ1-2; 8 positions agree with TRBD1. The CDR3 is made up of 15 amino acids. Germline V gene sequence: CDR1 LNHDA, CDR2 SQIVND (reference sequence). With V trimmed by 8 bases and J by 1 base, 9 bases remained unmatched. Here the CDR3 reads CASSPQGAVNYGYTF. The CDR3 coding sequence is TGTGCCAGTTCCCCCCAGGGGGCGGTTAACTATGGCTACACCTTC.

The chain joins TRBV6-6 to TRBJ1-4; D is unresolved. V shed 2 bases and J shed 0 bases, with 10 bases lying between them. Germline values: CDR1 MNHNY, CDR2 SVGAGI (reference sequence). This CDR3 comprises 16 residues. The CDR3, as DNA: TGTGCCAGCAGTTACCTCCCACTAGCAACTAATGAAAAACTGTTTTTT. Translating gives CASSYLPLATNEKLFF.

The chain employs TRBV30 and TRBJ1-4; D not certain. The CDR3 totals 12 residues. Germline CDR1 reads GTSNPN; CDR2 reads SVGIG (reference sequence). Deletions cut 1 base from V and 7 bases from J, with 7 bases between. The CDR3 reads CAWSANSEKLFF. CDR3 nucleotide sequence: TGTGCCTGGAGTGCGAACAGTGAAAAACTGTTTTTT.

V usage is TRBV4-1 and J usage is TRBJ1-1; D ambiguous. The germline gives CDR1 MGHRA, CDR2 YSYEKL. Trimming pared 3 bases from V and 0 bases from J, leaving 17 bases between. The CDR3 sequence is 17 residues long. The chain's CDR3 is CASSHNLANGMNTEAFF. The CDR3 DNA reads TGCGCCAGCAGCCATAATTTGGCCAACGGTATGAACACTGAAGCTTTCTTT.

CDR3 in amino acids: CSVERSGYEKLFF. The CDR3 DNA follows: TGCAGCGTTGAACGTTCGGGGTATGAAAAACTGTTTTTT. The chain uses TRBV29-1 and TRBJ1-4; unclear D gene. Germline V lookup: CDR1 SQVTM, CDR2 ANQGSEA. This CDR3 contains 13 residues. Trimming took off 2 bases at V and 6 bases at J, with 10 bases between the two ends.

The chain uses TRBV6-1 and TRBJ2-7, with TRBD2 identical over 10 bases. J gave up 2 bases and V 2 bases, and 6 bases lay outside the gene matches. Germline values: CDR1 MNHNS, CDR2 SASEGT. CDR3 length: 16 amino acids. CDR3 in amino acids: CASSEWLSGGAYEQYF. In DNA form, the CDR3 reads TGTGCCAGCAGTGAATGGTTAAGCGGGGGGGCCTACGAGCAGTACTTC.

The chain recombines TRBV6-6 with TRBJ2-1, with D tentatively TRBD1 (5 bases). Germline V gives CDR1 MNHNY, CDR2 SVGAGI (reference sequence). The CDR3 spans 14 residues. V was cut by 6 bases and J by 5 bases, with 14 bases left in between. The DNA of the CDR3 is TGTGCCAGCAGCCTGACAGAGATAAACAATGAGCAGTTCTTC. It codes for CASSLTEINNEQFF.

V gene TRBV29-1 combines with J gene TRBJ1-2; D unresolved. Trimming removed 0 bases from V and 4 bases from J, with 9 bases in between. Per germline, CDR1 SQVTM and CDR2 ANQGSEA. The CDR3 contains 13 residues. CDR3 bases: TGCAGCGTTGAAGATTGGGGAGCCTATGGCTACACCTTC. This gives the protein CSVEDWGAYGYTF.

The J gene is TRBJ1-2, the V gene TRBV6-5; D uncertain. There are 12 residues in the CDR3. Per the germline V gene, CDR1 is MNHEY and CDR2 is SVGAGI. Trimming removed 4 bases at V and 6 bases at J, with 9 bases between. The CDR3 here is CASSSFSDGYTF. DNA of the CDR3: TGTGCCAGCAGTTCTTTTTCGGATGGCTACACCTTC.

Here the CDR3 DNA reads TGTGCCAGTAGTCCTTTGCGTGGGGAGACCCAGTACTTC. Protein: CASSPLRGETQYF. The chain is built from TRBV19 and TRBJ2-5, with D unclear. Germline-derived CDR1 and CDR2 are LNHDA and SQIVND (reference sequence). The ends were cut back, 5 bases at V and 5 bases at J, with 12 bases in the middle. The CDR3 consists of 13 residues.

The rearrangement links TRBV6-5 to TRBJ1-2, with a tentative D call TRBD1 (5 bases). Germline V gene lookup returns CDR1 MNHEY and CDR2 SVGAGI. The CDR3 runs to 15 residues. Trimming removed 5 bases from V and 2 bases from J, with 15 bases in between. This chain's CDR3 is CASSIQAKGNYGYTF. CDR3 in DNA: TGTGCCAGCAGTATACAGGCCAAGGGCAACTATGGCTACACCTTC.

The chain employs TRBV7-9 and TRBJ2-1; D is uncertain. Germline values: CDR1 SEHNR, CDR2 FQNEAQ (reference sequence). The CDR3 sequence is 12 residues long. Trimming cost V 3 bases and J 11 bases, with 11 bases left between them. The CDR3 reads CASSFLADQQFF. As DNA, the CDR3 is TGTGCCAGCAGCTTCCTTGCCGATCAGCAGTTCTTC. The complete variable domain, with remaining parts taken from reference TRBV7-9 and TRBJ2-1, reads DTGVSQNPRHKITKRGQNVTFRCDPISEHNRLYWYRQTLGQGPEFLTYFQNEAQLEKSRLLSDRFSAERPKGSFSTLEIQRTEQGDSAMYLCASSFLADQQFFGPGTRLTVL.

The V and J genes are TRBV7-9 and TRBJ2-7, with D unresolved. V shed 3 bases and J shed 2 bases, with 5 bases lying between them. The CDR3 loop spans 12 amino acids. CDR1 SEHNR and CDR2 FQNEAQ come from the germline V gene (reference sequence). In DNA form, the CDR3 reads TGTGCCAGCAGCTTTAATACCTACGAGCAGTACTTC. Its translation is CASSFNTYEQYF. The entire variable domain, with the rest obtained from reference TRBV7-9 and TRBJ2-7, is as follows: DTGVSQNPRHKITKRGQNVTFRCDPISEHNRLYWYRQTLGQGPEFLTYFQNEAQLEKSRLLSDRFSAERPKGSFSTLEIQRTEQGDSAMYLCASSFNTYEQYFGPGTRLTVT.

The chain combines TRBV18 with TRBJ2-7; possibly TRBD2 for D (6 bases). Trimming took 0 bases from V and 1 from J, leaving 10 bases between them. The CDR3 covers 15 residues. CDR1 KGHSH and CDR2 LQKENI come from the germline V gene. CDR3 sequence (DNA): TGTGCCAGCTCACCACCCGGGACTCATTCCTACGAGCAGTACTTC. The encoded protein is CASSPPGTHSYEQYF. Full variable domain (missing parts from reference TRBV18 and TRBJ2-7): NAGVMQNPRHLVRRRGQEARLRCSPMKGHSHVYWYRQLPEEGLKFMVYLQKENIIDESGMPKERFSAEFPKEGPSILRIQQVVRGDSAAYFCASSPPGTHSYEQYFGPGTRLTVT.

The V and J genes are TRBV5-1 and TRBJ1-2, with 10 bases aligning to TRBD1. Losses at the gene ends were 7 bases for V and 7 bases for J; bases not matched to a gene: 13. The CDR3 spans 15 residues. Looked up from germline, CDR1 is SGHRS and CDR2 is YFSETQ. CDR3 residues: CASGVSGTGVFGYTF. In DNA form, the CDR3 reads TGCGCCAGCGGCGTCTCCGGGACAGGGGTTTTTGGCTACACCTTC.

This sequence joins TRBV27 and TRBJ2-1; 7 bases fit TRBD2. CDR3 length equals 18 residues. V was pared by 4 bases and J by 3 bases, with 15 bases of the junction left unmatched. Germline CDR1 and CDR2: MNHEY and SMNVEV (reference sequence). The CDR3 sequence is CASSSVTSLAELYNEQFF. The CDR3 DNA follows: TGTGCCAGCAGTTCCGTGACATCTCTAGCGGAACTCTACAATGAGCAGTTCTTC.

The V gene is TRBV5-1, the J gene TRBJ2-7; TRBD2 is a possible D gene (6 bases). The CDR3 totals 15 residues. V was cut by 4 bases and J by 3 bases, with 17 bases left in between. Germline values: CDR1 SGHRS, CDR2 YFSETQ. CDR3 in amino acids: CASSPGGPLVYEQYF. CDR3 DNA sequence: TGCGCCAGCAGCCCCGGAGGGCCTCTTGTCTACGAGCAGTACTTC.

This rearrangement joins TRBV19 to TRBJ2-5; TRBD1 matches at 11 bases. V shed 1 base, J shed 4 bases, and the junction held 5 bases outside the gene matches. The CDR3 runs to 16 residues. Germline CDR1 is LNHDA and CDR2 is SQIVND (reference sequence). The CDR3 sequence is CASSIGTGGLLETQYF. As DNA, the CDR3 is TGTGCCAGTAGTATAGGGACAGGGGGCTTATTAGAGACCCAGTACTTC.

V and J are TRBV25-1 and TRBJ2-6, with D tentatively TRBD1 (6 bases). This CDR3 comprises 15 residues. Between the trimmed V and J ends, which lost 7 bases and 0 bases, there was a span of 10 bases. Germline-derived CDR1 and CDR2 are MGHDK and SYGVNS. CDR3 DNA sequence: TGTGCCAGCAATCCGGGACACTCTGGGGCCAACGTCCTGACTTTC. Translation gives CASNPGHSGANVLTF.

CDR3 coding DNA: TGTGCCAGCAGCCTAAGCCGGGACACAGATACGCAGTATTTT. It encodes CASSLSRDTDTQYF. This chain links TRBV5-5 with TRBJ2-3; D is possibly TRBD2 (5 bases). CDR1 and CDR2 (germline): SGHKS, YYEKEE (reference sequence). The V gene lost 4 bases and the J gene lost 2 bases, with 11 bases spanning the gap. The CDR3 loop spans 14 amino acids.

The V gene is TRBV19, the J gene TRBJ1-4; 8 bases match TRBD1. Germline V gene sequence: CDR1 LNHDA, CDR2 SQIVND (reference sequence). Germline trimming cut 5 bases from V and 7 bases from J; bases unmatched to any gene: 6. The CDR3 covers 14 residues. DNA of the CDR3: TGTGCCAGTAGTCCGGACAGGGACGTTGAAAAACTGTTTTTT. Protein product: CASSPDRDVEKLFF.

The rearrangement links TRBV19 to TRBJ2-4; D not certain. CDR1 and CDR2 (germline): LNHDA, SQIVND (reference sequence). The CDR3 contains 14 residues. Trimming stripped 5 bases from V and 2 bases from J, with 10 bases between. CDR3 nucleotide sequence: TGTGCCAGTAGTCTGAGTTCGCCCAAAAACATTCAGTACTTC. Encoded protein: CASSLSSPKNIQYF.

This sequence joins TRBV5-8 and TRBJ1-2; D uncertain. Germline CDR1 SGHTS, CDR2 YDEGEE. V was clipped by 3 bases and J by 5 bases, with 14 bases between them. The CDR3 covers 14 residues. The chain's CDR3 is CASSSFEVLYGYTF. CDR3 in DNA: TGTGCCAGCAGCTCATTCGAAGTCCTATATGGCTACACCTTC.

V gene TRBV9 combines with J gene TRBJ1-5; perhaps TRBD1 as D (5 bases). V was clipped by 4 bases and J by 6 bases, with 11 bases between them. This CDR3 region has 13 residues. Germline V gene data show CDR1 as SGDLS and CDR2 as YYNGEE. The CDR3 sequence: CASSTQGGQPQHF. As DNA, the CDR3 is TGTGCCAGCAGCACCCAGGGAGGTCAGCCCCAGCATTTT.

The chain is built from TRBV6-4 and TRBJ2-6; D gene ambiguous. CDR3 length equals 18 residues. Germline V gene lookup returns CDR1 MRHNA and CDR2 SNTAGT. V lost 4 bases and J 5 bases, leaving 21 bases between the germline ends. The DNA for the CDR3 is TGTGCCAGCAGTGCCCCTACCACACGACAAAGTCGGGCCAACGTCCTGACTTTC. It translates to CASSAPTTRQSRANVLTF.

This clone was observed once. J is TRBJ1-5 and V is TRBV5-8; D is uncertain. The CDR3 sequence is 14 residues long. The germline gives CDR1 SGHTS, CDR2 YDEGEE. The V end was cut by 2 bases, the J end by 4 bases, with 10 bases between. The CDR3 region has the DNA TGTGCCAGCAGCTTTGAGGGTATTAATCAGCCCCAGCATTTT. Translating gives CASSFEGINQPQHF.

CDR3 protein: CASSPTGADYGYTF. The CDR3 DNA follows: TGTGCCAGCTCACCGACCGGAGCAGACTATGGCTACACCTTC. The rearrangement links TRBV18 to TRBJ1-2; D call uncertain. Germline-derived CDR1 and CDR2 are KGHSH and LQKENI. The CDR3 sequence is 14 residues long. Between the trimmed V and J ends, which lost 3 bases and 3 bases, there was a span of 11 bases.

The CDR3 here is CASSLLGSFGEKLFF. CDR3 DNA sequence: TGCGCCAGCAGCCTCCTCGGTAGCTTTGGGGAAAAACTGTTTTTT. This chain connects TRBV5-1 to TRBJ1-4; D not certain. The CDR3 sequence is 15 residues long. V was cut by 4 bases and J by 8 bases, with 18 bases left in between. Germline V gene sequence: CDR1 SGHRS, CDR2 YFSETQ.